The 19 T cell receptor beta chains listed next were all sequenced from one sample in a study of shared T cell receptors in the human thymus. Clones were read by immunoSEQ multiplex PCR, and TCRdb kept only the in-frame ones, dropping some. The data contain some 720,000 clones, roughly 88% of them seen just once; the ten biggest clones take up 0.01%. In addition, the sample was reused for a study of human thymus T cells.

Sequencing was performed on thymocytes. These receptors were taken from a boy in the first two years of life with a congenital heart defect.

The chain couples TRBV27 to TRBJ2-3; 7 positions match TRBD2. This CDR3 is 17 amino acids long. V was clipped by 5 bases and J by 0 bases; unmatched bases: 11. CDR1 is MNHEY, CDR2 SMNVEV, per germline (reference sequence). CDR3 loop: CASSPDPASGSTDTQYF. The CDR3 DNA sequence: TGTGCCAGCAGTCCTGACCCAGCTAGCGGTAGCACAGATACGCAGTATTTT.

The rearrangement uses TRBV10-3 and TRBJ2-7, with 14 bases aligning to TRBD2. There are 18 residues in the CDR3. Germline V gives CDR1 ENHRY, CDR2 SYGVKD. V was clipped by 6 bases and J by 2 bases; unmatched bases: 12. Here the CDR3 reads CAISPRLGLAGGPYEQYF. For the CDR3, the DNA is TGTGCCATCAGCCCTCGGCTAGGACTAGCGGGAGGCCCCTACGAGCAGTACTTC.

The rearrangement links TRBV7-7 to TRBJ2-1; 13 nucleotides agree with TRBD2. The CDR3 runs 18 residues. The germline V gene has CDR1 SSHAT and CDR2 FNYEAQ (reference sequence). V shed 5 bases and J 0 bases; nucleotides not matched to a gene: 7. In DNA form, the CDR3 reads TGTGCCAGCAGCCCAGGGACTAGCGGGAAAAGCTCCTACAATGAGCAGTTCTTC. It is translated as CASSPGTSGKSSYNEQFF.

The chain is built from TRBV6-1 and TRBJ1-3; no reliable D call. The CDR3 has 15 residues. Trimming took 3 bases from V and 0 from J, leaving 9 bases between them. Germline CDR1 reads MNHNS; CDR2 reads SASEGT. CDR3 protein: CASSDSTHSGNTIYF. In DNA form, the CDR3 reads TGTGCCAGCAGTGATAGTACCCACTCTGGAAACACCATATATTTT.

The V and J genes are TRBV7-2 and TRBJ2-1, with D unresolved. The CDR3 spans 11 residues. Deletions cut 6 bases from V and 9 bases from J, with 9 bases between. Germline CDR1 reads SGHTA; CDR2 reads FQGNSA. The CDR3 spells CASSSLGEQFF. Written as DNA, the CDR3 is TGTGCCAGCAGTTCCCTCGGTGAGCAGTTCTTC.

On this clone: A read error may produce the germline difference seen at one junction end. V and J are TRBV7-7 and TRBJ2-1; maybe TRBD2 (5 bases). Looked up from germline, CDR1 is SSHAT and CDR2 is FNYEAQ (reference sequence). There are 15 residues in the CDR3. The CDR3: CASSHRLGRGNEQFF. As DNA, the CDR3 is TGTGCTAGCAGCCACAGATTGGGCCGGGGCAATGAGCAGTTCTTC.

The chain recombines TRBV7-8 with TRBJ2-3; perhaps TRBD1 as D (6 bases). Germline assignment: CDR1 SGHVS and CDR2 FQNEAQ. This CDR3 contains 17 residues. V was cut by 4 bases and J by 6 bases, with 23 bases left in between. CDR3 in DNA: TGTGCCAGCAGCTCCAAACGCAGGGGTGAGAGTTTGGATACGCAGTATTTT. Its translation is CASSSKRRGESLDTQYF.

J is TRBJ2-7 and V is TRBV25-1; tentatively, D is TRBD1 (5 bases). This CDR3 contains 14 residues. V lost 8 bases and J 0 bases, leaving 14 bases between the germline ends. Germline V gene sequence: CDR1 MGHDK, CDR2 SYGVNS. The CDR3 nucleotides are TGTGCCAGCGGGTTGTCAGACAGCTCCTACGAGCAGTACTTC. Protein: CASGLSDSSYEQYF.

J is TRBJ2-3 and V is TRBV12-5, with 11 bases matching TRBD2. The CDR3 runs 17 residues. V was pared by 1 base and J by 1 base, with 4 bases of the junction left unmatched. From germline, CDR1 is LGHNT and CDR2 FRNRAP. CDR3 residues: CASGLDLAGGGTDTQYF. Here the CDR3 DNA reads TGTGCTAGTGGTTTGGACCTAGCGGGAGGAGGCACAGATACGCAGTATTTT.

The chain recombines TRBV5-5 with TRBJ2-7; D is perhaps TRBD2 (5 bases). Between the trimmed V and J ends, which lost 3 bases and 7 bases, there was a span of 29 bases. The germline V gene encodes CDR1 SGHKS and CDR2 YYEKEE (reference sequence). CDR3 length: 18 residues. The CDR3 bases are TGTGCCAGCAGCTCACAATACGTAGGTAGGCGGGCTCTGGGGGAGCAGTACTTC. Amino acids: CASSSQYVGRRALGEQYF.

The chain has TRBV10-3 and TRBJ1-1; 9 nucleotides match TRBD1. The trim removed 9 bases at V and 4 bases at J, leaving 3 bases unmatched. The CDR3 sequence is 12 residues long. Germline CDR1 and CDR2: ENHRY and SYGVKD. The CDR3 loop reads CAMGTGPTEAFF. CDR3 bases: TGTGCCATGGGGACAGGGCCCACTGAAGCTTTCTTT.

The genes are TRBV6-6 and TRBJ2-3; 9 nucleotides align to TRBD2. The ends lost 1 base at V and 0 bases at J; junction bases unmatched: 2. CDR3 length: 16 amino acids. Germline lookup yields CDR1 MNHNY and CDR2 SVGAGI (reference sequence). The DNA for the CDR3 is TGTGCCAGCAGTTACTACCTAGCGGGGAGCACAGATACGCAGTATTTT. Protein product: CASSYYLAGSTDTQYF.

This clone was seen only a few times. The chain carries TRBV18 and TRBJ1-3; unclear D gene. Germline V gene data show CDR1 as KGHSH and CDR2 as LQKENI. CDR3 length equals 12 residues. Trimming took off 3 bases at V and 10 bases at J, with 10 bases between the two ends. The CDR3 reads CASSPRRLTIYF. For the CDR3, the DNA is TGTGCCAGCTCACCGCGGAGATTGACCATATATTTT.

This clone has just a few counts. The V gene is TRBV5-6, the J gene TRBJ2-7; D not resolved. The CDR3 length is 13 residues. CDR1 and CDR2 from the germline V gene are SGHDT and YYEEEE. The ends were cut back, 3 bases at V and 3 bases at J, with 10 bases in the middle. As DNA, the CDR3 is TGTGCCAGCAGCTCGACAAACTTCTACGAGCAGTACTTC. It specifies CASSSTNFYEQYF.

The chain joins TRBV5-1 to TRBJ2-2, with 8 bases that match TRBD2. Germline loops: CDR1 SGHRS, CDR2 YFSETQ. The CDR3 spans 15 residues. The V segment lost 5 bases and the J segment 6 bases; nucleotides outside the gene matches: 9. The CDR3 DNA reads TGCGCCAGCAGTCGAGGAAGCGGGAGCCCCGGGGAGCTGTTTTTT. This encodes CASSRGSGSPGELFF.

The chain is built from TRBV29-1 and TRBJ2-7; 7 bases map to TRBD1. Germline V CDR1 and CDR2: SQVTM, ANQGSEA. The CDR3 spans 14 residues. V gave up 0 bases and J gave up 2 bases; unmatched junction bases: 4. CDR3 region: CSVEDRDRPYEQYF. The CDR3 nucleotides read TGCAGCGTTGAAGACCGGGACAGACCCTACGAGCAGTACTTC.

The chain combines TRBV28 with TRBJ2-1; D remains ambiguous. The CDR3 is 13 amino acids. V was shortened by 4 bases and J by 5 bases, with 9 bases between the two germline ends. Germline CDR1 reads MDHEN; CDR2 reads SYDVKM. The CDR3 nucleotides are TGTGCCAGCAGTTATAGTAATGACAATGAGCAGTTCTTC. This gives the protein CASSYSNDNEQFF.

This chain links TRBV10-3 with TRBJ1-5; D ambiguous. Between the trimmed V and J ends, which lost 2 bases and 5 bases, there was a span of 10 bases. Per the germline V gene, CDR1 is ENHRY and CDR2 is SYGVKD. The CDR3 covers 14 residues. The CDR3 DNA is TGTGCCATCAGTGAGGACCTGGGAGATCAGCCCCAGCATTTT. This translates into CAISEDLGDQPQHF.

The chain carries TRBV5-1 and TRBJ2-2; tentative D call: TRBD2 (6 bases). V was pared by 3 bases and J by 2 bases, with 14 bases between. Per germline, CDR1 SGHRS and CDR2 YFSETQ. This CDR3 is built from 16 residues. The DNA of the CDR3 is TGCGCCAGCAGCTGGGACTTATTGACAAACACCGGGGAGCTGTTTTTT. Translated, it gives CASSWDLLTNTGELFF.